A single sample is the source of the 9 T cell receptor beta chains below, sequenced in a study of cytomegalovirus exposure and HLA in healthy donors. PCR employed 60 Vbeta and 13 Jbeta primers. Some clones are missing from TCRdb's copy, which holds only in-frame ones; the method was immunoSEQ multiplex PCR. The sample has roughly 170,000 clones; roughly 82% are singletons. Material for sequencing was PBMCs. Receptors originate from a girl between 2 and 10 years old in good health and CMV-seropositive.

This clone was seen just once. The V and J genes are TRBV5-1 and TRBJ1-2, with a tentative D call TRBD1 (5 bases). The CDR3 contains 16 residues. The germline gives CDR1 SGHRS, CDR2 YFSETQ. Trimming took 4 bases from V and 0 from J, leaving 16 bases between them. CDR3 DNA sequence: TGCGCCAGCAGCCGGACCCAGCGACAGTCTAACTATGGCTACACCTTC. This codes for CASSRTQRQSNYGYTF. Together with reference TRBV5-1 and TRBJ1-2, the CDR3 gives the full variable domain: KAGVTQTPRYLIKTRGQQVTLSCSPISGHRSVSWYQQTPGQGLQFLFEYFSETQRNKGNFPGRFSGRQFSNSRSEMNVSTLELGDSALYLCASSRTQRQSNYGYTFGSGTRLTVV.

V usage is TRBV7-3 and J usage is TRBJ2-3; D is possibly TRBD1 (6 bases). This CDR3 region has 15 residues. The V gene's germline CDR1 is SGHTA and CDR2 FQGTGA. V lost 2 bases, J lost 0 bases, and 9 bases lay in between. This CDR3 is CASSLDRRSTDTQYF. The CDR3 nucleotides are TGTGCCAGCAGCTTAGACAGGCGAAGCACAGATACGCAGTATTTT.

This chain uses TRBV30 with TRBJ2-7; 7 nucleotides match TRBD2. Germline V gene data show CDR1 as GTSNPN and CDR2 as SVGIG (reference sequence). J gave up 1 base and V 2 bases, and 8 bases lay outside the gene matches. The CDR3 length is 15 residues. CDR3 coding DNA: TGTGCCTGGAGTACTGGGACTACCCATTCCTACGAGCAGTACTTC. Protein: CAWSTGTTHSYEQYF.

The J gene is TRBJ2-1, the V gene TRBV7-3; perhaps TRBD2 as D (5 bases). The V and J ends lost 5 bases and 6 bases respectively, with 11 bases between them. The length of the CDR3 is 13 residues. The germline gives CDR1 SGHTA, CDR2 FQGTGA. CDR3 region: CASSPVGVNEQFF. The CDR3 DNA follows: TGTGCCAGCAGCCCCGTCGGGGTCAATGAGCAGTTCTTC.

V is TRBV6-5 and J is TRBJ1-4, with no clear D. The germline CDR1 and CDR2 sequences are MNHEY and SVGAGI. The length of the CDR3 is 13 residues. Trimming took 6 bases from V and 0 from J, leaving 5 bases between them. The CDR3 loop reads CASRASTNEKLFF. CDR3 nucleotide sequence: TGTGCCAGCAGAGCCTCAACTAATGAAAAACTGTTTTTT.

The V and J genes are TRBV5-1 and TRBJ2-5; D may be TRBD2 (6 bases). The J call may be in error: the DNA end matches TRBJ2-7 better. Germline CDR1 SGHRS, CDR2 YFSETQ. The CDR3 covers 14 residues. The CDR3 DNA reads as TGCGCCAGCAGCGGAGGGAGAGCAACCTACGAGCAGTACTTC. It specifies CASSGGRATYEQYF.

The chain combines TRBV7-2 with TRBJ1-5; 7 bases map to TRBD1. Trimming removed 0 bases from V and 3 bases from J; junction bases left unmatched: 5. The CDR3 sequence is 16 residues long. CDR1 and CDR2 from the germline V gene are SGHTA and FQGNSA. The CDR3 is CASSLADRVNNQPQHF. CDR3 DNA sequence: TGTGCCAGCAGCTTAGCAGACAGGGTGAACAATCAGCCCCAGCATTTT.

The V gene is TRBV5-1, the J gene TRBJ1-2, with D possibly matching TRBD1 (6 bases). CDR1 and CDR2 from the germline V gene are SGHRS and YFSETQ. This CDR3 is built from 14 residues. V dropped 2 bases and J dropped 4 bases, with 12 bases sitting between them. CDR3 sequence (DNA): TGCGCCAGCAGCTTCGCAGGGGTGGGCTATGGCTACACCTTC. It translates to CASSFAGVGYGYTF.

The V and J genes are TRBV11-1 and TRBJ1-1, with TRBD1 matching 7 bases. V trimming: 4 bases; J trimming: 6 bases; junction bases outside the gene matches: 2. Germline values: CDR1 SGHAT, CDR2 FQDESV (reference sequence). This CDR3 spans 12 amino acids. CDR3 nucleotide sequence: TGTGCCAGCAGCTCTGACAGGGCTGAAGCTTTCTTT. Translation: CASSSDRAEAFF.